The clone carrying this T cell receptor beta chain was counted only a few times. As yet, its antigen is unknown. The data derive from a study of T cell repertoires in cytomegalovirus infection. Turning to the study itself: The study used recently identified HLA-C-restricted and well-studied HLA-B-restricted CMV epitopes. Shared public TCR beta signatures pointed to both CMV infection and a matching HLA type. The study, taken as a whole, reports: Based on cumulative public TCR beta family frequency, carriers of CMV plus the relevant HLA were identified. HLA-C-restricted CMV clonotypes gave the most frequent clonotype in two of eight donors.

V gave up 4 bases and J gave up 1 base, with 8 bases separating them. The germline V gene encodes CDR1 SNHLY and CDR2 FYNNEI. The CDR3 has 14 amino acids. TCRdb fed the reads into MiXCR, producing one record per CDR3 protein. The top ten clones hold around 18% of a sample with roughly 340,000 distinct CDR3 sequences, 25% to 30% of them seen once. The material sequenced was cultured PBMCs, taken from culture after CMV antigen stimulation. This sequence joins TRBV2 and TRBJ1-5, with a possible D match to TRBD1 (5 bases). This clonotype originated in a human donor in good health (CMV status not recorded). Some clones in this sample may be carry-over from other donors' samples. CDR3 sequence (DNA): TGTGCCAGCAGTGTGGAGGGGAGCAATCAGCCCCAGCATTTT. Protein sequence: CASSVEGSNQPQHF.